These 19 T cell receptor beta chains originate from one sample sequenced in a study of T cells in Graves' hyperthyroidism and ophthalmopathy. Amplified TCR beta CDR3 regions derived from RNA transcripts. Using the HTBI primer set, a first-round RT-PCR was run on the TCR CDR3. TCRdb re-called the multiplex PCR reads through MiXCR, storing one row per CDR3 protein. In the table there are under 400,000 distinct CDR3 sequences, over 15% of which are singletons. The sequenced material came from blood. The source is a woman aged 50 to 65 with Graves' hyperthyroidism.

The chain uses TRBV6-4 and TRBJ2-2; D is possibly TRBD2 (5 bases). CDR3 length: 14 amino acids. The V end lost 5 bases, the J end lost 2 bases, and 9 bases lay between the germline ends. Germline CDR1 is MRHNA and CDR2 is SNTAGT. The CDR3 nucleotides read TGTGCCAGCAGTTATGACTATAACACCGGGGAGCTGTTTTTT. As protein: CASSYDYNTGELFF.

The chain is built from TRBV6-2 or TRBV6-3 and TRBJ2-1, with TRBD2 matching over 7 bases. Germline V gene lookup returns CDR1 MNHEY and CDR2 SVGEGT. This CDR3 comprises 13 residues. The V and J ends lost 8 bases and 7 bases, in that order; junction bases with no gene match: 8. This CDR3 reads CASLGGERNEQFF. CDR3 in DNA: TGTGCCAGCCTGGGGGGGGAGCGGAATGAGCAGTTCTTC.

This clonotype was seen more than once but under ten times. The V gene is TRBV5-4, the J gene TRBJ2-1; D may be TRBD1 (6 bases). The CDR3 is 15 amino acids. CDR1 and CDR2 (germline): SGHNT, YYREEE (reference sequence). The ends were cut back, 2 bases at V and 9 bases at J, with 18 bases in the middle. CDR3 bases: TGTGCCAGCAGCTTACCTGGGGGATTACAGGGTGAGCAGTTCTTC. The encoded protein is CASSLPGGLQGEQFF. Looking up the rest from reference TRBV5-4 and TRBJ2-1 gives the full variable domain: ETGVTQSPTHLIKTRGQQVTLRCSSQSGHNTVSWYQQALGQGPQFIFQYYREEENGRGNFPPRFSGLQFPNYSSELNVNALELDDSALYLCASSLPGGLQGEQFFGPGTRLTVL.

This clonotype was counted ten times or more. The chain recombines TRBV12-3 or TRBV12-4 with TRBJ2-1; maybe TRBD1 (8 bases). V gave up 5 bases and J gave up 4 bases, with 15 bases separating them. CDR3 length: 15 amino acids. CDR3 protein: CASSDGQGLYNEQFF. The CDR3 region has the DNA TGTGCCAGCAGTGACGGACAGGGACTATACAATGAGCAGTTCTTC.

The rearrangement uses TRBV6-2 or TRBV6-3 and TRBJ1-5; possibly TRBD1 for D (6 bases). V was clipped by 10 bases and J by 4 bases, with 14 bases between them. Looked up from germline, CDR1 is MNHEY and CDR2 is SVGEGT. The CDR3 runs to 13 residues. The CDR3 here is CANQQGVNQPQHF. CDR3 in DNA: TGTGCCAACCAACAGGGAGTAAATCAGCCCCAGCATTTT.

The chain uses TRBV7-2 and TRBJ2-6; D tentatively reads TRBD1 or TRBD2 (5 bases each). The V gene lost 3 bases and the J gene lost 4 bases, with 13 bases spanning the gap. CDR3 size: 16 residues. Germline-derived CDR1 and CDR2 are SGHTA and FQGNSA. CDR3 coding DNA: TGTGCCAGCAGCTTGGGACCAGTCTTGGGGGCCAACGTCCTGACTTTC. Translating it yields CASSLGPVLGANVLTF.

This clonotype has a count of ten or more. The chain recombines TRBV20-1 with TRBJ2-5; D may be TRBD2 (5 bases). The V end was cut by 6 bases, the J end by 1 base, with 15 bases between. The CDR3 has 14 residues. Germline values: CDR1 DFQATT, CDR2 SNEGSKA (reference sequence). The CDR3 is CSAPLVDFQETQYF. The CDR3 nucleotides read TGCAGTGCCCCCCTCGTGGACTTCCAAGAGACCCAGTACTTC.

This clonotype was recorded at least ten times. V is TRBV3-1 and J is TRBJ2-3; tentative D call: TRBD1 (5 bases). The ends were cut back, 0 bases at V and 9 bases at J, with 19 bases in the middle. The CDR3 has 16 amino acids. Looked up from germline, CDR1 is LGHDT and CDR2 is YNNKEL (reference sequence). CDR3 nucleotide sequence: TGTGCCAGCAGCCAAGATCCAGCCCAAGGACAATACACGCAGTATTTT. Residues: CASSQDPAQGQYTQYF.

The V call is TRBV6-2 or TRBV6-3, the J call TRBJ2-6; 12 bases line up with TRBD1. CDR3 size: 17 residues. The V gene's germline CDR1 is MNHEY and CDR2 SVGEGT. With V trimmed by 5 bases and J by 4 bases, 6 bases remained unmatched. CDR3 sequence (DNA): TGTGCCAGCAGTGACGGGACAGGGGGCTACGGGGCCAACGTCCTGACTTTC. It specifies CASSDGTGGYGANVLTF.

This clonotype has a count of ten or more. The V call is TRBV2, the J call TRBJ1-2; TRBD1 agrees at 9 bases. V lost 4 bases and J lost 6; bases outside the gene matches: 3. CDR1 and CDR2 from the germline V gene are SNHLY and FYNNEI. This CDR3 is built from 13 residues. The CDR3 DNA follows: TGTGCCAGCAGTGTGGGACAGGGTGATGGCTACACCTTC. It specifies CASSVGQGDGYTF.

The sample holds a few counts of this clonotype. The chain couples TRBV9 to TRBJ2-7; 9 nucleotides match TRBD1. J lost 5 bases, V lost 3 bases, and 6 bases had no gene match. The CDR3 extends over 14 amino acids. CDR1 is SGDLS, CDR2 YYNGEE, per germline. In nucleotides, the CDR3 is TGTGCCAGCAGCGCCGGGACAGGGAGCCACGAGCAGTACTTC. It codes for CASSAGTGSHEQYF.

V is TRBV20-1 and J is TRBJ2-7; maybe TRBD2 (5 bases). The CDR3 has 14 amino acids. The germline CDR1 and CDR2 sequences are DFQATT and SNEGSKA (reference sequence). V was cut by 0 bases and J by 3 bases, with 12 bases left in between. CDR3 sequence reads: CSARDLISGYEQYF. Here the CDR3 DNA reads TGCAGTGCTAGAGATTTAATAAGCGGCTACGAGCAGTACTTC.

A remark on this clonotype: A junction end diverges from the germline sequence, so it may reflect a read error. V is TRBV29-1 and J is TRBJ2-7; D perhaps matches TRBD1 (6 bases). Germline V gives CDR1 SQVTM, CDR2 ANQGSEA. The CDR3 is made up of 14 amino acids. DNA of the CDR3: TGCAGCGTTGCCCATCCGGACAGTTCCTCCGAGCAGTACTTC. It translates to CSVAHPDSSSEQYF.

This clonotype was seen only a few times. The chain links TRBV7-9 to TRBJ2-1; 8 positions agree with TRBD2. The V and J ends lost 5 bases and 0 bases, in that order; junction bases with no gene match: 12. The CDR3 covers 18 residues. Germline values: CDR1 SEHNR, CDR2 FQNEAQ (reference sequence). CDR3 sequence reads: CASSTSPPSGSSYNEQFF. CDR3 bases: TGTGCCAGCAGCACAAGTCCCCCCAGCGGGAGCTCCTACAATGAGCAGTTCTTC.

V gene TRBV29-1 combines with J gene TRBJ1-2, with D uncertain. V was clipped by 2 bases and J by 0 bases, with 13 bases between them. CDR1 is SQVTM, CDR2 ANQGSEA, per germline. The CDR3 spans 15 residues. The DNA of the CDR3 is TGCAGCGTTGAAAAACCCAGAGCGGCTAACTATGGCTACACCTTC. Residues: CSVEKPRAANYGYTF.

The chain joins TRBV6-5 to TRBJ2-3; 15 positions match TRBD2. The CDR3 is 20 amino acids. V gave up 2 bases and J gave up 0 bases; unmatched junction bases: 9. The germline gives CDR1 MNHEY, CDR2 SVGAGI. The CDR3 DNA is TGTGCCAGCAGTTACCCGGGACTAGCGGGGGGCACATTAAGCACAGATACGCAGTATTTT. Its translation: CASSYPGLAGGTLSTDTQYF.

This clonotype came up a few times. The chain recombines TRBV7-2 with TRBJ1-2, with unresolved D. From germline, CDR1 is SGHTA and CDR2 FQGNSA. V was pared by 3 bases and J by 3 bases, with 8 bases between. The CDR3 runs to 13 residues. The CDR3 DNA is TGTGCCAGCAGCTTTTCAGAGTACTATGGCTACACCTTC. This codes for CASSFSEYYGYTF.

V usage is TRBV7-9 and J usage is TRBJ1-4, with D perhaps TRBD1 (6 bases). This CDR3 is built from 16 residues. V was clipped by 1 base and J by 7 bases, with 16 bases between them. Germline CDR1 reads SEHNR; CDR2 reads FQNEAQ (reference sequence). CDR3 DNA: TGTGCCAGCAGCTTAGGAGTGGGGACACCGGCTGAAAAACTGTTTTTT. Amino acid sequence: CASSLGVGTPAEKLFF.

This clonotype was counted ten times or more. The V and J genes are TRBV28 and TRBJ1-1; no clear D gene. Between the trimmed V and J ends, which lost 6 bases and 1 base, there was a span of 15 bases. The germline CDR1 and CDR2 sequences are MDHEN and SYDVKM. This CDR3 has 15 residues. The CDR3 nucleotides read TGTGCCAGCAGCCGAGGGAGGGCGGGGAACACTGAAGCTTTCTTT. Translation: CASSRGRAGNTEAFF.